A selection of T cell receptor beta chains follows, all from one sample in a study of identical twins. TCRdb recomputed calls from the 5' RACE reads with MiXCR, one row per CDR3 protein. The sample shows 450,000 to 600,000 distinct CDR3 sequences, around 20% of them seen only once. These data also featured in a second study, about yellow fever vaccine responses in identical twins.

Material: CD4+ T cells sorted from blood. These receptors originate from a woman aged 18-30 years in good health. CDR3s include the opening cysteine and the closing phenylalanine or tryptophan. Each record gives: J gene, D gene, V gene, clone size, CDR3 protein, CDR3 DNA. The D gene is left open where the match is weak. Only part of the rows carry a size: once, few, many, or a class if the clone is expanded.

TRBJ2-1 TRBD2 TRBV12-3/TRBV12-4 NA CASSGAGGRNEQFF TGTGCCAGCAGCGGGGCGGGAGGACGAAATGAGCAGTTCTTC
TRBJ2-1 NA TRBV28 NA CASGPGALSWNNEQFF TGTGCCAGCGGCCCCGGGGCCCTGTCGTGGAACAATGAGCAGTTCTTC
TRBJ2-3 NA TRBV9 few CASSSFQGTDTQYF TGTGCCAGCAGTAGTTTCCAGGGCACAGATACGCAGTATTTT
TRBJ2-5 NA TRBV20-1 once CSAMRVPIQETQYF TGCAGTGCTATGCGCGTGCCAATACAAGAGACCCAGTACTTC
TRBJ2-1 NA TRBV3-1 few CASSQVVWVSYNEQFF TGTGCCAGCAGCCAAGTGGTTTGGGTCTCCTACAATGAGCAGTTCTTC
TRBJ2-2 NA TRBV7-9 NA CASSREETGTGELFF TGTGCCAGCAGCCGAGAAGAAACAGGGACCGGGGAGCTGTTTTTT
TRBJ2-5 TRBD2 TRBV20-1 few CSVEKREQETQYF TGCAGTGTAGAGAAGCGGGAACAAGAGACCCAGTACTTC
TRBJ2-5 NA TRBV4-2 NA CASSQDQAGGSEQETQYF TGTGCCAGCAGCCAAGATCAAGCTGGTGGCAGCGAACAAGAGACCCAGTACTTC
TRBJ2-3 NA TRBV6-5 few CASSYSSRGEAPDHF TGTGCCAGCAGTTACTCGTCGCGCGGGGAGGCCCCGGACCATTTT
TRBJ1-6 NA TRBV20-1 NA CSAREQGATLHF TGCAGTGCTAGAGAACAGGGAGCGACCCTCCACTTT
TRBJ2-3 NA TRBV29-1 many CSVELGAQYF TGCAGCGTTGAACTTGGGGCGCAGTATTTT
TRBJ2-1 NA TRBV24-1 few CATTSGQVRNEQFF TGTGCCACCACCTCGGGTCAGGTGAGGAATGAGCAGTTCTTC
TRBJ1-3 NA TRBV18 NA CASSPPARSGNTIYF TGTGCCAGCTCACCGCCTGCTAGGTCTGGAAACACCATATATTTT
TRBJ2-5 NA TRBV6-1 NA CASSDTGRETQYF TGTGCCAGCAGTGATACGGGGCGGGAGACCCAGTACTTC
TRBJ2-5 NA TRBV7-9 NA CASSLDGMAQETQYF TGTGCCAGCAGCTTAGACGGGATGGCACAAGAGACCCAGTACTTC
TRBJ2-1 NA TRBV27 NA CASSLGGQINEQFF TGTGCCAGCAGCCTCGGGGGACAAATCAATGAGCAGTTCTTC
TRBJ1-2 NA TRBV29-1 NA CSVGGSGYTF TGCAGCGTTGGGGGAAGTGGCTACACCTTC
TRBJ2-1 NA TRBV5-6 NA CASSLDGGPGSYNEQFF TGTGCCAGCAGCTTAGACGGGGGGCCGGGCTCCTACAATGAGCAGTTCTTC
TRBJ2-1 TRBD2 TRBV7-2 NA CASRSSAGVNEQFF TGTGCCAGCAGATCAAGCGCGGGGGTAAATGAGCAGTTCTTC
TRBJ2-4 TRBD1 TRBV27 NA CATRGRGGMAKNIQYF TGTGCCACCAGGGGGCGCGGAGGGATGGCCAAAAACATTCAGTACTTC
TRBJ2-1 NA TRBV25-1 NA CASGGEINNEQFF TGTGCCAGCGGGGGTGAAATCAACAATGAGCAGTTCTTC
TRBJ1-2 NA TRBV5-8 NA CASSTGQPAWGYTF TGTGCCAGCAGCACCGGACAGCCCGCTTGGGGCTACACCTTC
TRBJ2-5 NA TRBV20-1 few CSASRDTQETQYF TGCAGTGCTTCCCGGGACACCCAAGAGACCCAGTACTTC
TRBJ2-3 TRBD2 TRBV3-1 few CASRTSSGGYGDTQYF TGTGCCAGCAGAACGTCCAGCGGGGGGTACGGAGATACGCAGTATTTT
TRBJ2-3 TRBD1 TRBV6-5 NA CASSYGTGQNTQYF TGTGCCAGCAGTTACGGGACAGGGCAAAATACGCAGTATTTT
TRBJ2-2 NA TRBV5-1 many CASSLGQNTGELFF TGCGCCAGCAGCTTGGGACAGAACACCGGGGAGCTGTTTTTT
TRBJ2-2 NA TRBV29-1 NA CSVDLHTGELFF TGCAGCGTTGATCTCCACACCGGGGAGCTGTTTTTT
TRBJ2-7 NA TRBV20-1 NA CSARDLRQRSSYEQYF TGCAGTGCTAGAGATCTTAGGCAGAGGAGCTCCTACGAGCAGTACTTC
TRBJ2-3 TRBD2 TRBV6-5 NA CASSYGAGELNTQYF TGTGCCAGCAGTTACGGAGCGGGAGAGTTAAATACGCAGTATTTT
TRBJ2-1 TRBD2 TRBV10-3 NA CAIRGLAGVSSYNEQFF TGTGCCATCAGGGGTCTAGCGGGGGTCAGCTCCTACAATGAGCAGTTCTTC
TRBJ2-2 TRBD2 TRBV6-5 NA CASSPPGRGSGELFF TGTGCCAGCAGTCCCCCCGGGAGGGGTTCCGGGGAGCTGTTTTTT
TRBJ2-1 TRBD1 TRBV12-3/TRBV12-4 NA CASSDRAGQFF TGTGCCAGCAGTGACAGGGCGGGGCAGTTCTTC